These T cell receptor beta chains were read from a single sample in a study of T-cell memory formation after mild COVID-19. TCRdb reprocessed the 5' RACE reads via MiXCR and lists one record per CDR3 protein. The sample holds 250,000 to 350,000 distinct CDR3 sequences, roughly 17% seen once. The sequencing input was PBMCs or a T cell subset sorted from them (not recorded which). The origin of the receptors is a man between 18 and 29 years old who had mild COVID-19 (a few samples of this study predate the infection). Cell type and time point are not known. Both conserved end residues are part of each CDR3. Each record gives: clone size, V gene, J gene, D gene, CDR3 protein, CDR3 DNA. The D gene is left open where the match is weak. For some rows the clone size is stated as once, few or many, or as a class when expanded; others skip it.

abundance: .
v_gene: TRBV15
j_gene: TRBJ2-2
d_gene: TRBD2
CDR3aa: CATSRGLARAGELFF
CDR3nt: TGTGCCACCAGCAGAGGACTAGCAAGGGCCGGGGAGCTGTTTTTT

abundance: few
v_gene: TRBV6-5
j_gene: TRBJ1-2
d_gene: .
CDR3aa: CASSYASGEGGYGYTF
CDR3nt: TGTGCCAGCAGTTACGCGTCCGGGGAGGGAGGCTATGGCTACACCTTC

abundance: .
v_gene: TRBV18
j_gene: TRBJ1-6
d_gene: TRBD1
CDR3aa: CASSQGQKLLPLHF
CDR3nt: TGTGCCAGCTCACAGGGACAGAAACTTCTCCCCCTCCACTTT

abundance: many
v_gene: TRBV6-5
j_gene: TRBJ2-2
d_gene: .
CDR3aa: CASSYAGTNLNTGELFF
CDR3nt: TGTGCCAGCAGTTATGCCGGGACAAACCTGAACACCGGGGAGCTGTTTTTT

abundance: few
v_gene: TRBV14
j_gene: TRBJ2-1
d_gene: .
CDR3aa: CASSQDLGNEQFF
CDR3nt: TGTGCCAGCAGCCAAGATTTGGGTAATGAGCAGTTCTTC

abundance: few
v_gene: TRBV18
j_gene: TRBJ1-1
d_gene: .
CDR3aa: CASQVGENTEAFF
CDR3nt: TGTGCCAGCCAAGTCGGGGAGAACACTGAAGCTTTCTTT

abundance: few
v_gene: TRBV7-2
j_gene: TRBJ2-2
d_gene: .
CDR3aa: CASSFAGQNTGELFF
CDR3nt: TGTGCCAGCAGCTTTGCGGGACAGAACACCGGGGAGCTGTTTTTT

abundance: many
v_gene: TRBV2
j_gene: TRBJ2-5
d_gene: .
CDR3aa: CASSGGETQYF
CDR3nt: TGCGCCAGCAGTGGGGGGGAGACCCAGTACTTC

abundance: few
v_gene: TRBV6-5
j_gene: TRBJ2-3
d_gene: .
CDR3aa: CASTSGAFTDTQYF
CDR3nt: TGTGCCAGCACCTCGGGGGCGTTCACAGATACGCAGTATTTT

abundance: few
v_gene: TRBV5-1
j_gene: TRBJ2-1
d_gene: TRBD2
CDR3aa: CASSSGLAGGLGFF
CDR3nt: TGCGCCAGCAGCTCCGGACTAGCGGGGGGGCTGGGGTTCTTC

abundance: few
v_gene: TRBV3-1
j_gene: TRBJ2-1
d_gene: .
CDR3aa: CAVGPLATNEQFF
CDR3nt: TGTGCCGTCGGCCCCCTGGCGACCAATGAGCAGTTCTTC

abundance: .
v_gene: TRBV10-3
j_gene: TRBJ2-4
d_gene: .
CDR3aa: CAISATIGMRAKNIQYF
CDR3nt: TGTGCCATCAGTGCGACGATAGGGATGAGGGCCAAAAACATTCAGTACTTC

abundance: .
v_gene: TRBV7-9
j_gene: TRBJ2-3
d_gene: TRBD2
CDR3aa: CASSITSGGAQDTQYF
CDR3nt: TGTGCCAGCAGCATTACTAGCGGGGGGGCCCAAGATACGCAGTATTTT

abundance: few
v_gene: TRBV5-1
j_gene: TRBJ1-6
d_gene: .
CDR3aa: CASSLGLGNSPLHF
CDR3nt: TGCGCCAGCAGCTTGGGGTTGGGAAATTCACCCCTCCACTTT

abundance: many
v_gene: TRBV5-1
j_gene: TRBJ2-5
d_gene: .
CDR3aa: CASSLGGGQETQYF
CDR3nt: TGTGCCAGCAGCTTGGGAGGGGGCCAAGAGACCCAGTACTTC

abundance: .
v_gene: TRBV3-1
j_gene: TRBJ2-2
d_gene: .
CDR3aa: CASSQGLTGVANTGELFF
CDR3nt: TGTGCCAGCAGCCAAGGATTGACGGGAGTAGCGAACACCGGGGAGCTGTTTTTT